This TCR beta chain came from a study of vaccination effects on CD4 cells after COVID-19. Turning to the study itself: All participants had two doses of either the BNT162b2 or mRNA-1273 vaccine. General observations from the study: Late post-vaccination samples showed marked contraction of infection- and vaccine-induced clones.

With the ViraFEST assay, the study expanded antigen-specific CD4+ T cells using viral peptide pools, then sequenced them. Subsequent to a culture period of under 11 days, CD4+ T cells were isolated. Prior SARS-CoV-2 infection was absent in the vaccine recipients, as shown by negative nucleocapsid antibodies. Cultures used about 2 million PBMC per well, roughly 9.8 IU/ml IL-2 and around 10 ug/ml peptides. Fresh IL-2-containing medium replaced half the medium on days 3 and 7. This clone was seen a handful of times. No antigen is known for it. TCRdb's table, derived via immunoSEQ multiplex PCR, lists solely in-frame clones and lacks some. Of 50,000 to 60,000 clones listed, more than 60% are singletons. V was clipped by 4 bases and J by 1 base; unmatched bases: 4. CDR1 is SGHNT and CDR2 is YYREEE in the germline V gene (reference sequence). The CDR3 is 14 amino acids.

This chain connects TRBV5-4 to TRBJ2-5; 7 positions agree with TRBD1. The receptor was isolated from a human donor who received a COVID-19 vaccine. The specimen was CD4+ T cells from PBMCs cultured with SARS-CoV-2 spike peptides, collected before COVID-19 vaccination. The CDR3 is CASSTTGAQETQYF. Here the CDR3 DNA reads TGTGCCAGCAGCACCACAGGGGCCCAAGAGACCCAGTACTTC.